This T cell receptor beta chain is from a study of blood T cell repertoires in COVID-19. Study-level background: Samples representing acute and convalescent COVID-19 were sourced from the United States, Italy and Spain.

How the authors handled the data: Amplified reference gene primers provided the basis for estimating nucleated cell counts. Clones were read by immunoSEQ multiplex PCR, and TCRdb kept only the in-frame ones, dropping some. V, J and clone size are taken as reported in that table, and D and trimming were inferred from the DNA itself. The sample records fewer than 40,000 clones, about nine tenths being singletons. This clone was found once. The CDR3 contains 13 residues. V dropped 5 bases and J dropped 6; count of bases not matched to a gene: 4. Germline assignment: CDR1 LNHDA and CDR2 SQIVND (reference sequence).

This TCR was recovered from a human donor in a cohort sampled during active COVID-19. The chain joins TRBV19 to TRBJ2-1; 7 bases align to TRBD2. Specimen: peripheral blood. The CDR3 loop is CASSRTRVNEQFF. CDR3 coding DNA: TGTGCCAGTAGTCGGACTAGAGTCAATGAGCAGTTCTTC.